This T cell receptor beta chain was captured by sequencing in a study of identifying expanded T cells in peripheral blood. The CDR3 is made up of 15 amino acids. From germline, CDR1 is MDHEN and CDR2 SYDVKM. V lost 2 bases and J lost 7, with 15 bases in between. Clones were read by immunoSEQ multiplex PCR, and TCRdb kept only the in-frame ones, dropping some. The table has 81,000 or so clones, 84% seen once. Healthy donors had no documented immune events, such as infections, while sampled. The sequence derives from a person aged 18 to 70 in good health. The source material was blood. This chain links TRBV28 with TRBJ2-1; TRBD1 might be the D (6 bases). In DNA, the CDR3 is TGTGCCAGCAGTTTAAGCCAGGGGTATTGGAATGAGCAGTTCTTC. Amino acids: CASSLSQGYWNEQFF. Full variable domain (remainder filled in from reference TRBV28 and TRBJ2-1): DVKVTQSSRYLVKRTGEKVFLECVQDMDHENMFWYRQDPGLGLRLIYFSYDVKMKEKGDIPEGYSVSREKKERFSLILESASTNQTSMYLCASSLSQGYWNEQFFGPGTRLTVL.